This T cell receptor (beta chain) stems from a study of shared clonotypes between healthy human individuals. At the deep level, the assay was run. Only in-frame clones appear in the TCRdb table, and some are missing; sequencing was by immunoSEQ multiplex PCR. The data contain millions of clones, approximately 94% of them singletons. Broader study findings: Across a handful of donors, naive CD4 shared 4.5% to 6%, naive CD8 3.5% to 4%, memory CD4 about 2.5%, memory CD8 over 0.3%. Generally, naive subsets came out with larger estimated richness than memory subsets.

The split of CD4+ cells yielded CD45RA+ naive and CD45RA-negative memory subsets. The count of this clone is one. What it binds is unknown. Other DNA sequences from this sample encode an identical CDR3 as well. Specimen: naive CD4+ T cells sorted from blood. This sample's subset: CD45RA+ positively selected. The clonotype originates from a man younger than 35 in good health.

The CDR3 reads CASSLAGQGNSPLHF. The DNA of the CDR3 is TGCGCCAGCAGCTTAGCGGGACAGGGTAATTCACCCCTCCACTTT. V and J are TRBV5-1 and TRBJ1-6; 9 bases map to TRBD1. This CDR3 is built from 15 residues. The V gene end was trimmed by 2 bases and the J gene end by 6 bases; junction bases not matched to a gene: 3. In germline, CDR1 is SGHRS, CDR2 YFSETQ.